This T cell receptor beta chain was identified during a study of blood T cells in healthy people across ages. Study findings and constraints: There were more naive CD4+ cells and higher diversity in long-lived donors than in aged donors.

The donors, aged about 6 to 100, were healthy Caucasians from Russia. Per individual sample, total RNA of at least 5.5 micrograms was extracted. The authors ran a second PCR of about 7 to 12 cycles using a sample-barcoded 5' primer and a J-beta primer mix. A template-switch adaptor that had 12 random nucleotides put a tag on each cDNA molecule. MiXCR, applied by TCRdb to the 5' RACE reads, yields one record per CDR3 protein. The repertoire holds 1.6 million or so distinct CDR3 sequences, with approximately 32% as singletons. With V trimmed by 4 bases and J by 3 bases, 3 bases remained unmatched. CDR1 MNHNS and CDR2 SASEGT come from the germline V gene. CDR3 length: 14 amino acids. The table lists this clonotype with a few counts. Its antigen remains unknown.

The sequenced material came from blood. The V and J genes are TRBV6-1 and TRBJ2-5; 9 bases match TRBD2. The receptor was isolated from a woman aged 25 to 39 in good health. CDR3 DNA sequence: TGTGCCAGCAGTGGCGGGGGGGCGGAAGAGACCCAGTACTTC. This codes for CASSGGGAEETQYF.